This TCR beta chain was documented in a study of prognosis after radiotherapy for stage I lung cancer. Study at large: The patient group consisted of about a dozen men and over five women whose ages spanned roughly 50 to 90, median 74.5 years.

This clonotype counts as medium-sized. Its specificity is not known. General study points: Diminished Shannon entropy following stereotactic body radiation therapy characterized patients who developed distant metastases. Median unique TCR clones dropped from 10,088 to 6,861 after stereotactic body radiation therapy.

Using two-round multiplex PCR, the authors amplified TCR beta CDR3 from genomic DNA. During first-round PCR, primers specific to each TRBV and TRBJ gene were used. TCRdb recomputed calls from the multiplex PCR reads with MiXCR, one row per CDR3 protein. The sample lists 30,000 to 40,000 distinct CDR3 sequences; 32% were seen once. The CDR3 extends over 12 amino acids. With 5 bases clipped from V and 6 bases from J, the junction kept 2 bases outside the gene matches. The clonotype was recovered from a donor over 45 with non-small cell lung cancer. The rearrangement links TRBV12-3 or TRBV12-4 to TRBJ1-2; 8 nucleotides match TRBD1. The specimen was PBMCs, collected before or after stereotactic body radiation therapy (not recorded which). The CDR3 DNA reads as TGTGCCAGCAGTCGACAGGGGAATGGCTACACCTTC. Translated, it gives CASSRQGNGYTF.